This record concerns one T cell receptor (beta chain) sequence. The antigen this receptor binds is unknown. There are no base qualities to consult, and no much larger clone falls within one base. The cohort comprised 670 or so healthy bone marrow donors. All cohort members were sampled while nominally healthy, although unrecorded immune exposures were likely present. The donor was CMV seropositive and belonged to the group of 270 or so seropositive cohort members. Each donor provided a peripheral blood sample, and peripheral blood mononuclear cells were used for TCR beta sequencing. The Qiagen DNeasy Blood Extraction Kit was used to extract genomic DNA from the blood cell samples. These data originate in a study of cytomegalovirus exposure and HLA in healthy donors (dated by TCRdb to about 2017). Study-wide context: In an earlier analysis of some 550 of the donors, 276 Gb of sequence data and 90 million to 120 million unique TCR beta sequences from some 170 million T cells were reported. An early release covering about 600 HLA-typed donors comprised about 300 gigabases of sequencing data and around 80 million unique TCR sequences. In the later analysis, no new phenotypic data were used to find candidate immune exposures; instead, reliance was placed on TCR beta sequences and their occurrence across donors. The aim of the study was to test whether cataloging public T cell receptors could identify signatures of past pathogen exposure. Every repertoire in the discovery cohort had been generated on one and the same sequencing platform. Of the approximately 400 genotyped donors, roughly 85% fell in the genetic ancestry cluster associated with self-reported Caucasian donors. A later genetic analysis took genome-wide SNP genotypes for about 55% of the roughly 700 donors and used that subset as a discovery cohort. About five DR-DQ haplotypes were treated as single units for association and clustering because of strong linkage in the cohort. Among 398 genotyped donors of the cohort, an average of about 240,000 unique TCR beta nucleotide sequences were sequenced per donor, around 20% of them non-productive. The study used immunosequencing to profile the T cell repertoires of some 600 subjects and linked those repertoires to cytomegalovirus serostatus. The number of typed donors differed by locus: about 620-630 for A, B, C, DRB1 and DQB1; 500 to 550 for DQA1; 606 for DPA1; and 400 to 480 for DPB1. Along with the approximately 620-subject first cohort, a separate validation cohort of 120 different subjects was used. An earlier analysis of 587 of the donors applied high-throughput TCR beta sequencing to assess whether each TCR beta V gene segment acted as functional or pseudogenic. High-throughput TCR immunosequencing, statistical association of individual TCRs with disease status, and machine learning were combined to predict cytomegalovirus infection status. A later analysis re-analyzed previously published TCR beta repertoires from 600 to 850 donors and added high-resolution HLA genotyping to study TCR occurrence patterns. Donor age, sex, ethnicity and CMV serostatus were collected together with the repertoire data. Both class I and class II loci were covered by HLA typing, at four-digit resolution.

The CDR3 has 15 amino acids, counting the end cysteine and phenylalanine. The only DNA kept is the CDR3, 45 bases in frame from the first base. V is pared back by 6 bases and J by 5 bases, with 19 bases lying between the germline termini. The germline V gene gives CDR1 as MNHNS and CDR2 as SASEGT. The library was obtained by the immunoSEQ multiplex PCR assay. For the multiplex PCR, a mixture combining 60 forward primers for TCR Vbeta segments and 13 reverse primers for TCR Jbeta segments was used. The CDR3 region of rearranged TCR beta genes was amplified from genomic DNA by a multiplex PCR assay. The Illumina HiSeq System was used to sequence the amplified TCR beta libraries as 87-base-pair reads. The original methods were these. A later analysis tallied roughly 76 million unique TCR beta chains across the 666 repertoires, and around 12 million of those chains were shared by two or more donors. To remove PCR and sequencing errors, raw reads were error-corrected and collapsed into unique sequences using a nearest-neighbor algorithm that merged closely related sequences. To assign V, D and J gene segments, CDR3 sequences were aligned to IMGT reference sequences. For a sequence to be retained, at least a six-nucleotide match to both a V gene segment and a J gene segment was required. Rearrangements were classified as productive when the CDR3 lacked stop codons and remained in frame with V and J, and all other rearrangements were classified as non-productive. CDR3 was defined according to IMGT convention as the region running from the second conserved V-encoded cysteine to the conserved J-encoded phenylalanine. The earlier analysis of 500 to 650 of the donors excluded any sequence lacking an unambiguous match to a single V gene segment. In an earlier analysis of a few hundred of the donors, a V segment was called functional when productive rearrangements were above 56.7%, and segregating when the standard deviation between donors exceeded 5%. A statistical classification framework was built to diagnose cytomegalovirus status from the catalog of TCR beta chain sequences. In a later analysis, TCR nucleotide sequences were compared against IMGT/GENE-DB human TR gene sequences so that V and J genes could be assigned. A later analysis assigned CDR3 sequences and most-parsimonious VDJ recombination scenarios with the TCRdist pipeline. A later analysis defined each TCR beta chain by its CDR3 amino acid sequence plus V-gene family, and excluded reads lacking a unique V-gene family. In a later analysis, some 600 highly shared, low-generation-probability nucleotide sequences were removed to address suspected cross-contamination and a sequencing artifact. For each public chain, a later analysis derived a clonal expansion index from normalized ranks of inferred template counts within each repertoire. In a later analysis, generation probabilities were computed using a VDJ recombination model fitted to out-of-frame rearrangements, and the results were checked against IGoR. A later analysis scored TCR-TCR, TCR-HLA and TCR-CMV co-occurrence with hypergeometric tests, applying a repertoire-size bias correction to TCR pairs. A later analysis estimated false discovery rates by permuting HLA or CMV assignments 20 times. In a later analysis, co-occurring TCRs were grouped using DBSCAN, and TCRdist sequence similarity was added for clustering within HLA-allele-positive subsets. Co-occurrence clustering excluded repertoires with fewer than 30,000 or more than 120,000 public chains, plus five with anomalous nucleotide sharing. What TCRdb holds here is the immuneACCESS table cut down to in-frame rearrangements. Part of the clones is not present; checked against another copy, under half of the missing clones reflect an unresolved V gene, and the others are unexplained. The V and J calls and clone size are taken from that table; D and trimming were inferred from the DNA. The sample table records 90,000 to 100,000 clones; about three quarters of these occur just once. Together, the top ten hold about 7% of the sample.

Points the paper makes about the study in general: In a later analysis, most CMV-associated TCR beta chains were found to appear HLA-restricted, with HLA associations seemingly driven largely by CMV exposure. Over 15 rarely observed V segments, including chromosome 9 orphons, were excluded from the earlier analysis of approximately 600 of the donors because counts were too low. A further reported finding was that TCR beta sequences accurately predicted the HLA-A and HLA-B alleles for most subjects in the first cohort. Presence/absence analyses assumed roughly uniform sequencing depth across donors, an assumption that may not hold. A few of the identified cytomegalovirus-associated TCR beta chains were confirmed in vitro to be specific for cytomegalovirus antigens. Across donors, most TCR sequences were observed very rarely, whereas some public TCRs were present in many individuals. A later analysis associated about 17,000 TCR beta sequences with specific HLA alleles at a false discovery rate of 0.05. A later genetic analysis reported fewer N-insertions in productive TCRs among donors in an Asian-associated ancestry cluster than the approximately 700-donor mean. The only immune exposure information available for the cohort was CMV serostatus. In a later analysis, the rate of TCR association differed among HLA loci, with DRB1 alleles having the most associated TCRs and HLA-C alleles having the fewest. Linkage disequilibrium might explain the correlated functional status among segregating V segments, but an unknown experimental factor could not be ruled out. A cluster of highly shared sequence variants was judged likely to be a technical artifact of the sequencing pipeline. HLA typing was unavailable for some donors at each locus, so association tests used only the typed subset. An association between a missense DCLRE1C variant and V-gene and J-gene trimming of TCR beta chains was found in a later genetic analysis and replicated in an independent cohort. When HLA alleles, especially DR and DQ, strongly co-occurred, TCR associations were difficult to assign to individual alleles. In this cohort, only TCR beta chains were sequenced, and detectable features were limited by the absence of alpha or paired-chain data. The classifier was reported to diagnose cytomegalovirus status with high specificity and sensitivity in both the original cohort and the validation cohort. A later analysis found that HLA-associated TCR beta chains were more clonally expanded and had lower generation probabilities than equally common non-associated chains. Some IMGT-functional V segments, including TRBV6-2 and TRBV6-3, could not be told apart with the 87-base-pair reads, so those segments were excluded. A total of roughly 160 TCR beta chains were listed by the study as associated with cytomegalovirus. The authors suggested that the approach could potentially be extended to other disease states and immunological phenotypes. Broadly in line with IMGT annotations, most TCR beta V segments showed up in productive rearrangements about 90% or about 30% of the time in an earlier analysis of approximately 640 of the donors. According to a later analysis, parvovirus B19, influenza, CMV and Epstein-Barr virus appeared linked to several top co-occurrence clusters.

Sequencing input: PBMCs. This sequence was found in a middle-aged man in good health and CMV-seropositive. The chain was built from TRBV6-1 and TRBJ1-2; TRBD1 is a weak D gene call, 6 bases matching. In nucleotides, the sequence is TGTGCCAGCAGGGCCGGGACATCCGGAGAGTATGGCTACACCTTC. Its product reads: CASRAGTSGEYGYTF.